Here is one T cell receptor beta chain with its context. There is no known antigen for this receptor. Base quality data are lacking; no much larger clone is found one base away. The data were taken from a study of beta chain features in type 1 diabetes (dated by TCRdb to 2016 to 2019). In the study overall: No differences in mean age, gender distribution, total cell number or subset yield were found between patients and healthy donors. A total of about 110,000,000 sorted cells were examined across all samples, and a strong correlation was observed between cell number per subset and RNA yield. In the study, TCRB repertoires of sorted circulating CD4+ T cell subsets from recently diagnosed type 1 diabetes patients were compared with those of matched healthy donors. Regulatory and stem cell-like memory subsets were obtained from only 8 patients and roughly 8 healthy donors, while naive and central memory subsets were obtained from all 28 donors.

There are 14 amino acids in the CDR3, from cysteine to phenylalanine inclusive. The retained sequence is limited to the CDR3, 42 bases, with the frame set at the first base. CDR1 and CDR2, per the germline V gene, are SQVTM and ANQGSEA. V is pared back by 4 bases and J by 0 bases, with 13 bases lying between the germline termini. All of the isolated RNA was reverse transcribed with the High Capacity cDNA Reverse Transcription Kit, so expressed TCRB transcripts were sequenced. Deep immunoSEQ sequencing was applied to naive, central memory and regulatory T cell samples, giving an average of around 3.4 million total reads per sample. After sorted cells were lysed in RLT buffer, RNA was extracted with DNase-treated RNeasy Micro or Mini kits, with the choice depending on cell number. To prevent cross-contamination, every cell subset was processed on its own, while patient and healthy donor samples were processed together. Using the immunoSEQ multiplex PCR, TCRB sequences were amplified from cDNA into 87-bp fragments spanning the CDR3 region. Sequencing of the amplicons was done on the Illumina HiSeq platform. The authors' pipeline ran thus. PCR bias was corrected computationally using synthetic template baselines, and reads within Hamming distance 2 were collapsed, with unmergeable singletons discarded. By aligning reads against IMGT, V, D and J genes, CDR3 length, and insertions or deletions at six rearrangement sites were assigned. Within each subset, clonotype counts were normalized to the number of sorted cells before true diversity and Gini coefficients were calculated with the tcR R package. The overlap coefficient, calculated on TCRB nucleotide sequences, was used to quantify repertoire sharing. Out-of-frame TCRB sequences from naive cells were analyzed to stand in for the pre-selection repertoire. The immuneACCESS repertoire file appears here via TCRdb, limited to in-frame rearrangements. These files lack a portion of the clones; in checked studies, under half of the deficit traces to unresolved V genes, and the cause of the others is not known. The D gene and trimming were derived from the DNA, and the V and J assignments and clone size from that table. This sample is represented by fewer than 650,000 clones; roughly a sixth of them were singletons. The ten largest clones take up around 0.095% of the sample.

A single peripheral blood draw of about 116 mL on average was collected from each donor into heparinised tubes. A BD FACSAria II was used to sort naive, central memory, regulatory and stem cell-like memory CD4+ T cells with a panel that included CD45RO, CCR7, CD25, CD127, CD95 and CD27. Purity was above 95% for every sorted population. Right away, PBMCs were isolated by Lymphoprep density gradient centrifugation and were stained directly, with no culture step. So that batch effects would be minimized, each experiment stained and sorted samples in pairs, pairing one healthy donor with one patient. Findings and caveats that apply to the study as a whole: A moderate but significant shortening of TCRB CDR3 length was observed in type 1 diabetes patients in all four CD4+ subsets. Shorter templates might have been favored by PCR, but patient and control samples were amplified and corrected together, so both groups would have been affected equally by any skew. Because cDNA was sequenced instead of genomic DNA, highly expressing activated cells could be over-represented, though the groups showed no difference in activation or CD3 levels. The naive, central memory and regulatory TCRB repertoires appeared to resemble one another more closely among patients than among healthy donors. Because small numbers of individuals were included in the HLA sub-analyses, any influence of HLA type on TCRB rearrangement was left unresolved. At VDJ recombination sites, type 1 diabetes patients had fewer insertions and more deleted nucleotides, which implies abnormalities in thymic rearrangement.

Rearrangement joined TRBV29-1 to TRBJ2-7, with no reliable assignment of the D segment. Material for sequencing was naive CD4+ T cells from blood. In light of the paper, this sample's cell subset or site label describes: true naive CD4+ T cells. The clonotype originates from a man in his late teens or twenties in good health. The DNA sequence follows: TGCAGCGTTGCATTTGGTTATAGCTCCTACGAGCAGTACTTC. Its protein is CSVAFGYSSYEQYF.